This entry lists 31 T cell receptor beta chains sequenced from one sample in a study of T cells in Graves' hyperthyroidism and ophthalmopathy. From RNA transcripts, TCR beta CDR3 regions were amplified. The TCR CDR3 was amplified in a first-round RT-PCR using the HTBI primer set. Using its own MiXCR run on the multiplex PCR reads, TCRdb lists one record per CDR3 protein. Here the sample spans about 580,000 distinct CDR3 sequences, about 15% being singletons. Specimen: blood. The source of these receptors is a woman aged 25 to 39 with Graves' hyperthyroidism that later progressed to Graves' ophthalmopathy.

The CDR3 DNA sequence: TGCGCCAGCAGTTCGGGCCCCTCCAGCGGGGAGCTGTTTTTT. Its protein is CASSSGPSSGELFF. The genes are TRBV5-1 and TRBJ2-2; D is undetermined. V gave up 5 bases and J gave up 7 bases, with 15 bases separating them. The CDR3 is 14 amino acids. Germline CDR1 is SGHRS and CDR2 is YFSETQ.

This clonotype was recorded many times. CDR3 sequence reads: CASSPSAGAYDYTF. The CDR3 DNA is TGTGCCAGCAGCCCCAGTGCAGGCGCTTACGACTACACCTTC. The chain is built from TRBV3-1 and TRBJ1-2; no clear D. The CDR3 length is 14 residues. Trimming removed 4 bases at V and 10 bases at J, with 19 bases between. The V gene's germline CDR1 is LGHDT and CDR2 YNNKEL (reference sequence).

This clonotype was recorded at least ten times. The chain recombines TRBV7-3 with TRBJ2-5; 8 nucleotides align to TRBD2. The V gene end was trimmed by 5 bases and the J gene end by 4 bases; junction bases not matched to a gene: 3. The germline CDR1 and CDR2 sequences are SGHTA and FQGTGA. The CDR3 consists of 13 residues. CDR3 in amino acids: CASSISGRETQYF. In nucleotides, the CDR3 is TGTGCCAGCAGCATCAGCGGGAGAGAGACCCAGTACTTC.

This clonotype was detected many times. V gene TRBV19 combines with J gene TRBJ2-1; TRBD2 agrees at 10 bases. Looked up from germline, CDR1 is LNHDA and CDR2 is SQIVND (reference sequence). Trimming removed 1 base from V and 4 bases from J; junction bases left unmatched: 1. The CDR3 is 15 amino acids. CDR3 protein: CASSIGGLAYNEQFF. The CDR3 coding sequence is TGTGCCAGTAGTATAGGGGGACTAGCGTACAATGAGCAGTTCTTC. The full variable domain, in which reference TRBV19 and TRBJ2-1 provide the parts outside the CDR3, is DGGITQSPKYLFRKEGQNVTLSCEQNLNHDAMYWYRQDPGQGLRLIYYSQIVNDFQKGDIAEGYSVSREKKESFPLTVTSAQKNPTAFYLCASSIGGLAYNEQFFGPGTRLTVL.

This clonotype was seen more than once but under ten times. The chain uses TRBV6-1 and TRBJ1-6; D uncertain. Between the trimmed V and J ends, which lost 6 bases and 4 bases, there was a span of 13 bases. CDR3 length equals 15 residues. Germline-derived CDR1 and CDR2 are MNHNS and SASEGT. The CDR3 DNA reads TGTGCCAGCAGCCGGGAGACACCTTATAATTCACCCCTCCACTTT. Amino acids: CASSRETPYNSPLHF.

In its sample, this clonotype was seen many times. This rearrangement joins TRBV12-3 or TRBV12-4 to TRBJ1-6, with D maybe TRBD1 (5 bases). With 6 bases removed from V and 14 bases from J, the gap between germline ends came to 11 bases. CDR3 length equals 11 residues. CDR3 sequence: CASRMDKALHF. The DNA of the CDR3 is TGTGCCAGCAGAATGGACAAGGCCCTCCACTTT.

Ten or more counts support this clonotype. The chain is built from TRBV9 and TRBJ1-1; perhaps TRBD1 as D (5 bases). Looked up from germline, CDR1 is SGDLS and CDR2 is YYNGEE. Trimming took 2 bases from V and 7 from J, leaving 15 bases between them. The CDR3 is 14 residues long. The CDR3 DNA is TGTGCCAGCAGCGTCTCCGGGACGGAGGGTGAAGCTTTCTTT. Its translation is CASSVSGTEGEAFF.

This clonotype showed up many times. This chain links TRBV12-3 or TRBV12-4 with TRBJ1-1; D is unresolved. This CDR3 is 13 amino acids long. The V end was cut by 3 bases, the J end by 4 bases, with 9 bases between. CDR3: CASSFELVTEAFF. CDR3 bases: TGTGCCAGCAGTTTTGAACTGGTCACTGAAGCTTTCTTT.

This clonotype was picked up a small number of times. A much larger clone is a single base away; this may be a read error. The gene calls are TRBV3-1 and TRBJ1-1, with D possibly matching TRBD1 (5 bases). Trimming took off 0 bases at V and 3 bases at J, with 11 bases between the two ends. The V gene's germline CDR1 is LGHDT and CDR2 YNNKEL (reference sequence). This CDR3 is 15 amino acids long. The CDR3 nucleotides read TGTGCCAGCAGCCAAGATAGGGGCGAGGACACTGAAGCTTTCTTT. It codes for CASSQDRGEDTEAFF.

The CDR3: CASMAGTGTTEAFF. The CDR3 region has the DNA TGCGCCAGCATGGCCGGGACAGGGACCACTGAAGCTTTCTTT. The chain combines TRBV5-1 with TRBJ1-1, with 9 positions matching TRBD1. CDR1 and CDR2 (germline): SGHRS, YFSETQ. The ends lost 6 bases at V and 4 bases at J; junction bases unmatched: 7. The CDR3 consists of 14 residues.

Comment on this clonotype: The junction and the germline gene differ at one end; a read error may be behind it. The DNA of the CDR3 is TGCAGTGCTAGAGATTTAGCGAGGGGCAAGGGAGAGGCCCAGTACTTC. This sequence encodes CSARDLARGKGEAQYF. The chain carries TRBV20-1 and TRBJ2-5, with D possibly called TRBD1 or TRBD2 (5 bases each). Looked up from germline, CDR1 is DFQATT and CDR2 is SNEGSKA (reference sequence). The CDR3 extends over 16 amino acids.

The chain links TRBV20-1 to TRBJ2-2; 8 bases line up with TRBD1. CDR1 and CDR2 from the germline V gene are DFQATT and SNEGSKA (reference sequence). This CDR3 has 14 amino acids. Unmatched junction bases numbered 7, after V lost 3 bases and J lost 7 bases. As DNA, the CDR3 is TGCAGTGCTAGTGGCCAGGGGGCTAGCGGGGAGCTGTTTTTT. Amino acid sequence: CSASGQGASGELFF.

The chain links TRBV27 to TRBJ1-3; D remains unclear. Per germline, CDR1 MNHEY and CDR2 SMNVEV (reference sequence). Trimming removed 9 bases from V and 4 bases from J, with 13 bases in between. The CDR3 length is 13 residues. This CDR3 is CARLKFSGNTIYF. Here the CDR3 DNA reads TGTGCCAGACTAAAATTTTCGGGAAACACCATATATTTT.

This clonotype occurred many times. The rearrangement links TRBV10-1 to TRBJ2-5, with a possible D match to TRBD2 (6 bases). V was pared by 2 bases and J by 5 bases, with 12 bases between. This CDR3 contains 14 residues. Germline V gene lookup returns CDR1 WNHNN and CDR2 SYGVQD (reference sequence). The DNA for the CDR3 is TGCGCCAGCAGTGAGACGGGAGCGAGGGAGACCCAGTACTTC. Its protein product is CASSETGARETQYF.

The table lists this clonotype with many counts. The V gene is TRBV19, the J gene TRBJ1-2, with TRBD1 matching 8 bases. With 8 bases clipped from V and 1 base from J, the junction kept 12 bases outside the gene matches. The CDR3 spans 16 residues. Germline CDR1 reads LNHDA; CDR2 reads SQIVND (reference sequence). This chain's CDR3 is CASQGASYEINYGYTF. The DNA of the CDR3 is TGTGCCAGTCAGGGGGCATCCTACGAAATTAACTATGGCTACACCTTC.

This clonotype has only a few counts. The chain couples TRBV30 to TRBJ2-5; 10 bases match TRBD2. This CDR3 has 16 residues. V dropped 3 bases and J dropped 7; count of bases not matched to a gene: 14. Per germline, CDR1 GTSNPN and CDR2 SVGIG (reference sequence). CDR3 nucleotide sequence: TGTGCCTGGAGCACGATAGGGACTAGCGAGGTTGGGACCCAGTACTTC. Its translation: CAWSTIGTSEVGTQYF.

V gene TRBV5-5 combines with J gene TRBJ1-1, with a tentative D call TRBD1 (6 bases). Germline-derived CDR1 and CDR2 are SGHKS and YYEKEE (reference sequence). The CDR3 sequence is 16 residues long. V lost 0 bases to trimming and J lost 4 bases, with 16 bases between them. The CDR3, as DNA: TGTGCCAGCAGCTTGGATGCCAGAAGAGGGGGCACTGAAGCTTTCTTT. It encodes CASSLDARRGGTEAFF.

The chain couples TRBV9 to TRBJ1-6; D remains unclear. The CDR3 runs 13 residues. Looked up from germline, CDR1 is SGDLS and CDR2 is YYNGEE. Trimming cost V 4 bases and J 9 bases, with 11 bases left between them. CDR3 nucleotides: TGTGCCAGCAGCCCCCTCCAGGCTTCACCCCTCCACTTT. Translation gives CASSPLQASPLHF.

This clonotype was counted ten times or more. DNA for the CDR3: TGTGCCAGCTCCCAAGAGGGTGCCTCATCCTACAATGAGCAGTTCTTC. Translating gives CASSQEGASSYNEQFF. The chain recombines TRBV28 with TRBJ2-1; maybe TRBD2 (5 bases). The CDR3 consists of 16 residues. Germline V gene lookup returns CDR1 MDHEN and CDR2 SYDVKM. Deletions cut 8 bases from V and 1 base from J, with 18 bases between.

The V call is TRBV30, the J call TRBJ2-3; D not certain. Germline CDR1 is GTSNPN and CDR2 is SVGIG (reference sequence). The CDR3 is 11 amino acids. Between the trimmed V and J ends, which lost 4 bases and 8 bases, there was a span of 10 bases. CDR3 sequence: CAWNRIVTQYF. The CDR3 bases are TGTGCCTGGAACCGAATCGTTACGCAGTATTTT. Supplemented by reference TRBV30 and TRBJ2-3, the full variable domain reads SQTIHQWPATLVQPVGSPLSLECTVEGTSNPNLYWYRQAAGRGLQLLFYSVGIGQISSEVPQNLSASRPQDRQFILSSKKLLLSDSGFYLCAWNRIVTQYFGPGTRLTVL.

The V gene is TRBV19, the J gene TRBJ2-1; D unclear. V was shortened by 0 bases and J by 10 bases, with 10 bases between the two germline ends. The CDR3 has 13 amino acids. Germline values: CDR1 LNHDA, CDR2 SQIVND (reference sequence). CDR3 in amino acids: CASSIDLWVEQFF. The CDR3, as DNA: TGTGCCAGTAGTATAGATCTATGGGTAGAGCAGTTCTTC.

The chain employs TRBV7-9 and TRBJ2-2; 7 bases are shared with TRBD1. CDR1 and CDR2 from the germline V gene are SEHNR and FQNEAQ (reference sequence). V was pared by 0 bases and J by 5 bases, with 18 bases of the junction left unmatched. CDR3 length: 20 residues. The CDR3 protein is CASSLAPQNIRGTVTGELFF. CDR3 DNA: TGTGCCAGCAGCTTAGCACCCCAGAATATCAGGGGGACAGTAACCGGGGAGCTGTTTTTT.

This clonotype was observed many times. V and J are TRBV27 and TRBJ1-2, with 8 positions matching TRBD1. Germline V lookup: CDR1 MNHEY, CDR2 SMNVEV (reference sequence). The length of the CDR3 is 13 residues. Germline trimming cut 5 bases from V and 4 bases from J; bases unmatched to any gene: 3. The CDR3 DNA is TGTGCCAGCAGTACGGACAGGGCCTATGGCTACACCTTC. Protein sequence: CASSTDRAYGYTF.

The chain joins TRBV7-9 to TRBJ2-5, with D hard to call. The CDR3 runs 16 residues. Germline CDR1 SEHNR, CDR2 FQNEAQ (reference sequence). Trimming took 2 bases from V and 1 from J, leaving 14 bases between them. The CDR3 coding sequence is TGTGCCAGCAGCTTAAGTTTGGAGAACAGCCAAGAGACCCAGTACTTC. Protein product: CASSLSLENSQETQYF.

This clonotype occurred many times. The chain joins TRBV28 to TRBJ2-1, with no clear D. Germline V gene lookup returns CDR1 MDHEN and CDR2 SYDVKM. The CDR3 runs 14 residues. V was shortened by 7 bases and J by 0 bases, with 10 bases between the two germline ends. CDR3 in amino acids: CASNPLNSYNEQFF. CDR3 in DNA: TGTGCCAGCAATCCCCTCAACTCCTACAATGAGCAGTTCTTC. Filled out from reference TRBV28 and TRBJ2-1, the complete variable domain reads DVKVTQSSRYLVKRTGEKVFLECVQDMDHENMFWYRQDPGLGLRLIYFSYDVKMKEKGDIPEGYSVSREKKERFSLILESASTNQTSMYLCASNPLNSYNEQFFGPGTRLTVL.

This clonotype was seen repeatedly, ten times or more. This rearrangement joins TRBV9 to TRBJ1-3; 9 bases are a match to TRBD1. V shed 2 bases, J shed 3 bases, and the junction held 3 bases outside the gene matches. This CDR3 is built from 15 residues. CDR1 is SGDLS, CDR2 YYNGEE, per germline. CDR3: CASSVGQGYGNTIYF. The DNA of the CDR3 is TGTGCCAGCAGCGTCGGACAGGGGTATGGAAACACCATATATTTT.

In this sample, this clonotype turned up many times. The CDR3 coding sequence is TGTGCCTGGCGCCCAGGGGTTGGGTATTGGACTGAAGCTTTCTTT. This codes for CAWRPGVGYWTEAFF. The gene calls are TRBV30 and TRBJ1-1; tentatively, D is TRBD1 (6 bases). Germline V gives CDR1 GTSNPN, CDR2 SVGIG (reference sequence). The CDR3 runs to 15 residues. Trimming took 5 bases from V and 5 from J, leaving 21 bases between them.

With regard to this clonotype: Compared with germline, one end of the junction differs, possibly owing to a read error. The chain uses TRBV5-1 and TRBJ1-6; no definite D call. Germline V gene lookup returns CDR1 SGHRS and CDR2 YFSETQ. The length of the CDR3 is 15 residues. CDR3: CASSLGGSYNSHLHF. DNA of the CDR3: TGTGCCAGCAGCTTGGGTGGCTCCTATAATTCACACCTCCACTTT.

This clonotype showed up many times. The rearrangement links TRBV30 to TRBJ2-2; no firm D call. There are 13 residues in the CDR3. The germline V gene encodes CDR1 GTSNPN and CDR2 SVGIG (reference sequence). V dropped 1 base and J dropped 7 bases, with 10 bases sitting between them. CDR3 sequence reads: CAWSDLGIGELFF. The DNA of the CDR3 is TGTGCCTGGAGTGACCTAGGTATCGGGGAGCTGTTTTTT.

This clonotype was recorded only once. One end of the junction is discordant with germline, which a read error may explain. The chain's CDR3 is CASILGTVLSTDRQYF. The CDR3 coding sequence is TGTGCCAGCATATTAGGGACAGTCTTAAGCACAGATAGGCAGTATTTT. The V and J genes are TRBV5-5 and TRBJ2-3; 7 positions agree with TRBD1. Germline CDR1 and CDR2: SGHKS and YYEKEE (reference sequence). The length of the CDR3 is 16 residues.

This clonotype was detected many times. The genes are TRBV28 and TRBJ2-5; no firm D call. Germline assignment: CDR1 MDHEN and CDR2 SYDVKM. Trimming removed 9 bases at V and 3 bases at J, with 8 bases between. CDR3 length: 11 amino acids. For the CDR3, the DNA is TGTGCCAGTAGACGGGAAGAGACCCAGTACTTC. It yields the protein CASRREETQYF.